This T cell receptor beta chain was documented in a study of shared clonotypes between healthy human individuals. The study's findings and limits: Clonotype sharing among donors was thought likely to change with sequencing depth. Having only a few donors restricted how much genetic and exposure-history diversity was captured.

Germline CDR1 reads SEHNR; CDR2 reads FQNEAQ (reference sequence). The CDR3 has 17 amino acids. Unmatched junction bases numbered 9, after V lost 2 bases and J lost 0 bases. Assay runs were performed at deep level. TCRdb keeps only in-frame clones here, not all; method: immunoSEQ multiplex PCR. This sample has some 470,000 clones, with 60% to 85% found just once. As concerns this clone: Its antigen is undetermined.

This receptor was obtained from a woman in her forties in good health. Some clones in this sample may be carry-over from other donors' samples. The chain joins TRBV7-9 to TRBJ2-7; 8 nucleotides agree with TRBD2. The sequenced sample was PBMCs. The DNA for the CDR3 is TGTGCCAGCAGCTTAACCCGAACTAGCGGTAACTCCTACGAGCAGTACTTC. Its translation: CASSLTRTSGNSYEQYF.